A selection of T cell receptor beta chains follows, all from one sample in a study of blood T cell repertoires in COVID-19. Method: immunoSEQ multiplex PCR; TCRdb's copy keeps in-frame clones and lacks some. This table has 380,000 or so clones, roughly 90% appearing once. The specimen was PBMCs or T cells enriched from blood (not recorded which). Receptors originate from a woman in her thirties or forties with acute COVID-19. Both conserved end residues are part of each CDR3. The D gene is left open where the match is weak. Only part of the rows carry a size: once, few, many, or a class if the clone is expanded.

cdr3_length d_call clone_size j_call v_call cdr3_nt cdr3_aa
13 - many TRBJ1-1 TRBV12-3/TRBV12-4 TGTGCCAGCAGCCCATTCTTGGGAGCTGAAGCTTTCTTT CASSPFLGAEAFF
17 TRBD1 - TRBJ2-3 TRBV19 TGTGCCAGTAGGTGGTTGGGGACAGGCGGCGGAGCAGATACGCAGTATTTT CASRWLGTGGGADTQYF
14 - - TRBJ2-2 TRBV3-1/TRBV3-2 TGTGCCAGCAGCCAAAGAGGCGTCACCGGGGAGCTGTTTTTT CASSQRGVTGELFF
15 - - TRBJ1-6 TRBV5-1 TGCGCCAGCAGCTTGGAGGGGGGGCAGGATTCACCCCTCCACTTT CASSLEGGQDSPLHF
13 - - TRBJ2-5 TRBV5-1 TGCGCCAGCAGCTCAGGGGGGACGGAGACCCAGTACTTC CASSSGGTETQYF
16 TRBD1 - TRBJ2-4 TRBV15 TGTGCCACCAGCTCCAGACAGGGGGCCAGCAAAAACATTCAGTACTTC CATSSRQGASKNIQYF
14 TRBD1 few TRBJ2-1 TRBV5-4 TGTGCCAGCAGCCGAGCCCGACAGGGGTATGAGCAGTTCTTC CASSRARQGYEQFF
11 - - TRBJ1-1 TRBV20-1 TGCAGCGCCCTCGGGGTTACTGAAGCTTTCTTT CSALGVTEAFF
14 - - TRBJ1-6 TRBV7-9 TGTGCCAGCAGCTTAGAAGGGGCCTATTCACCCCTCCACTTT CASSLEGAYSPLHF
14 - - TRBJ2-2 TRBV5-4 TGTGCCAGCAGCTTCGGGGGTAGCGGCGGGGAGCTGTTTTTT CASSFGGSGGELFF
18 - - TRBJ2-3 TRBV30 TGTGCCTGGGGCAGAAGGACCGGCCCCGGGACTAGCACAGATACGCAGTATTTT CAWGRRTGPGTSTDTQYF
15 - - TRBJ1-5 TRBV27 TGTGCCAGCAGTTTGACAGGTGGGGACAATCAGCCCCAGCATTTT CASSLTGGDNQPQHF
15 TRBD1 once TRBJ1-2 TRBV6-1 TGTGCCAGCAGTGATTCGGGACAGCCTAACTATGGCTACACCTTC CASSDSGQPNYGYTF
14 - few TRBJ1-6 TRBV7-9 TGTGCCAGCAGCTTAGTTGGGGGGAAATCACCCCTCCACTTT CASSLVGGKSPLHF
15 - - TRBJ2-7 TRBV6-5 TGTGCCAGCAGTTACGGGGCCAGGAGCTCTGAAGAGCAGTACTTC CASSYGARSSEEQYF